A single sample gave rise to the 20 T cell receptor beta chains below, sequenced in a study of blood T cell repertoires in COVID-19. The method was immunoSEQ multiplex PCR; TCRdb's version includes in-frame clones alone and lacks a portion of them. The sample consists of roughly 30,000 clones, 93% of them appearing once. The sample consisted of peripheral blood. These receptors were obtained from a human donor in a cohort sampled during active COVID-19.

The rearrangement links TRBV7-9 to TRBJ2-6; D is ambiguous. The germline gives CDR1 SEHNR, CDR2 FQNEAQ (reference sequence). The V gene lost 1 base and the J gene lost 0 bases, with 10 bases spanning the gap. The CDR3 runs to 17 residues. Written as DNA, the CDR3 is TGTGCCAGCAGCTTAGGAGGCAGCTTCTCTGGGGCCAACGTCCTGACTTTC. Residues: CASSLGGSFSGANVLTF.

The V and J genes are TRBV27 and TRBJ1-2; D remains unclear. Trimming removed 3 bases at V and 4 bases at J, with 9 bases between. Looked up from germline, CDR1 is MNHEY and CDR2 is SMNVEV (reference sequence). The CDR3 runs 13 residues. CDR3 loop: CASSFREAYGYTF. In DNA, the CDR3 is TGTGCCAGCAGTTTCCGGGAGGCCTATGGCTACACCTTC.

This sequence joins TRBV6-6 and TRBJ2-5, with 9 bases lining up with TRBD2. Germline V gene data show CDR1 as MNHNY and CDR2 as SVGAGI (reference sequence). V gave up 4 bases and J gave up 3 bases; unmatched junction bases: 3. This CDR3 is 14 amino acids long. DNA of the CDR3: TGTGCCAGCAGTTCCCGACTAGCGGAAGAGACCCAGTACTTC. Protein: CASSSRLAEETQYF.

The CDR3 loop is CASSRWVGSDEQYF. The CDR3 nucleotides read TGTGCCAGCAGCCGCTGGGTGGGTAGCGACGAGCAGTACTTC. The V and J genes are TRBV13 and TRBJ2-7; perhaps TRBD2 as D (5 bases). Germline V gives CDR1 PRHDT, CDR2 FYEKMQ (reference sequence). Trimming removed 5 bases from V and 5 bases from J, with 16 bases in between. The CDR3 is made up of 14 amino acids.

CDR3 amino acids: CASSVGTGGQTQYF. For the CDR3, the DNA is TGTGCCAGCAGCGTAGGTACAGGGGGACAGACCCAGTACTTC. The V gene is TRBV9, the J gene TRBJ2-5; 8 bases match TRBD1. Trimming removed 0 bases from V and 6 bases from J; junction bases left unmatched: 4. The germline V gene encodes CDR1 SGDLS and CDR2 YYNGEE. CDR3 size: 14 residues.

This rearrangement joins TRBV28 to TRBJ1-2, with D perhaps matching TRBD1 (6 bases). Deletions cut 4 bases from V and 0 bases from J, with 21 bases between. This CDR3 spans 18 amino acids. CDR1 and CDR2 from the germline V gene are MDHEN and SYDVKM. In nucleotides, the CDR3 is TGTGCCAGCAGTTCGATTTCGGGACACGACTACACTAACTATGGCTACACCTTC. Amino acids: CASSSISGHDYTNYGYTF.

This clone came up a few times. The rearrangement links TRBV3-1 (or the pseudogene TRBV3-2) to TRBJ2-2; D remains ambiguous. The germline CDR1 and CDR2 sequences are LGHDT and YNNKEL (reference sequence). Trimming pared 6 bases from V and 0 bases from J, leaving 11 bases between. CDR3 length: 15 amino acids. The CDR3 here is CASSLSRTNTGELFF. The CDR3 DNA is TGTGCCAGCAGTTTGAGCCGTACGAACACCGGGGAGCTGTTTTTT.

V and J are TRBV30 and TRBJ2-3, with 11 bases fitting TRBD2. The CDR3 consists of 16 residues. Trimming took 4 bases from V and 6 from J; bases not matched to a gene: 12. CDR1 GTSNPN and CDR2 SVGIG come from the germline V gene (reference sequence). The CDR3 sequence: CAWMNVLAGGSDTQYF. The CDR3 DNA is TGTGCCTGGATGAATGTCCTAGCGGGAGGTAGCGATACGCAGTATTTT.

This chain links TRBV4-2 with TRBJ2-7; D uncertain. Looked up from germline, CDR1 is LGHNA and CDR2 is YNFKEQ. This CDR3 comprises 17 residues. With 1 base removed from V and 4 bases from J, the gap between germline ends came to 20 bases. The CDR3 loop reads CASSQAEQRTAYYEQYF. In DNA form, the CDR3 reads TGTGCCAGCAGCCAAGCAGAGCAGAGAACAGCTTATTACGAGCAGTACTTC.

This clone is a singleton in its sample. This rearrangement joins TRBV3-1 (or the pseudogene TRBV3-2) to TRBJ2-7; D may be TRBD2 (8 bases). The V end lost 3 bases, the J end lost 3 bases, and 24 bases lay between the germline ends. Germline V gene data show CDR1 as LGHDT and CDR2 as YNNKEL (reference sequence). The CDR3 length is 18 residues. CDR3 in amino acids: CASSQTGSGAGGYYEQYF. The DNA of the CDR3 is TGTGCCAGCAGCCAGACAGGGAGCGGTGCGGGAGGTTACTACGAGCAGTACTTC.

The V call is TRBV28, the J call TRBJ2-1; 7 bases are a match to TRBD2. Germline CDR1 and CDR2: MDHEN and SYDVKM. The V and J ends lost 3 bases and 3 bases, in that order; junction bases with no gene match: 8. This CDR3 contains 16 residues. The chain's CDR3 is CASSFFGRGFYNEQFF. The CDR3 nucleotides are TGTGCCAGCAGTTTCTTTGGGCGGGGGTTCTACAATGAGCAGTTCTTC. The variable domain in full, with the rest retrieved from reference TRBV28 and TRBJ2-1, is DVKVTQSSRYLVKRTGEKVFLECVQDMDHENMFWYRQDPGLGLRLIYFSYDVKMKEKGDIPEGYSVSREKKERFSLILESASTNQTSMYLCASSFFGRGFYNEQFFGPGTRLTVL.

The gene calls are TRBV5-1 and TRBJ1-2; 7 bases agree with TRBD1. V dropped 4 bases and J dropped 8; count of bases not matched to a gene: 11. The germline gives CDR1 SGHRS, CDR2 YFSETQ. This CDR3 is 14 amino acids long. The CDR3 here is CASSEPSGGGGYTF. CDR3 DNA sequence: TGCGCCAGCAGCGAGCCCTCAGGGGGAGGCGGCTACACCTTC.

The V and J genes are TRBV11-2 and TRBJ2-7; 8 bases match TRBD2. The trim removed 5 bases at V and 6 bases at J, leaving 18 bases unmatched. The CDR3 runs to 17 residues. The germline gives CDR1 SGHAT, CDR2 FQNNGV. The chain's CDR3 is CASSGRLARRGSFEQYF. CDR3 sequence (DNA): TGTGCCAGCAGCGGTCGACTAGCGCGCCGCGGTTCGTTCGAGCAGTACTTC.

V is TRBV6-5 and J is TRBJ2-3; 8 bases fit TRBD2. Germline CDR1 is MNHEY and CDR2 is SVGAGI. V was clipped by 5 bases and J by 0 bases; unmatched bases: 4. This CDR3 is built from 15 residues. In nucleotides, the CDR3 is TGTGCCAGCAGTCGGGGGGGCATGAGCACAGATACGCAGTATTTT. This gives the protein CASSRGGMSTDTQYF.

The chain recombines TRBV3-1 (or the pseudogene TRBV3-2) with TRBJ2-7; 7 nucleotides line up with TRBD1. The CDR3 covers 14 residues. The germline V gene has CDR1 LGHDT and CDR2 YNNKEL (reference sequence). Unmatched junction bases numbered 9, after V lost 4 bases and J lost 6 bases. The CDR3 reads CASSPRTGFSEQYF. CDR3 sequence (DNA): TGTGCCAGCAGCCCGAGGACAGGATTTTCCGAGCAGTACTTC.

The chain couples TRBV19 to TRBJ2-7; a weak D match, TRBD2 (5 bases). In germline, CDR1 is LNHDA, CDR2 SQIVND (reference sequence). V dropped 4 bases and J dropped 0 bases, with 16 bases sitting between them. This CDR3 spans 16 amino acids. The CDR3 DNA sequence: TGTGCCAGTAGTAACACCCTAGCCGACAACTCCTACGAGCAGTACTTC. As protein: CASSNTLADNSYEQYF.

The V and J genes are TRBV27 and TRBJ1-2, with D possibly being TRBD1 (5 bases). Deletions cut 1 base from V and 3 bases from J, with 12 bases between. Germline CDR1 reads MNHEY; CDR2 reads SMNVEV (reference sequence). This CDR3 spans 15 amino acids. The DNA for the CDR3 is TGTGCCAGCAGTTTATGGGGGGAGGTCGACTATGGCTACACCTTC. Translating it yields CASSLWGEVDYGYTF.

This chain joins TRBV28 and TRBJ2-3; 7 bases agree with TRBD2. CDR1 is MDHEN, CDR2 SYDVKM, per germline. This CDR3 contains 14 residues. Germline trimming cut 4 bases from V and 3 bases from J; bases unmatched to any gene: 4. CDR3 nucleotide sequence: TGTGCCAGCAGTTCCCCAGCGGGGACAGATACGCAGTATTTT. Translating it yields CASSSPAGTDTQYF.

V usage is TRBV4-2 and J usage is TRBJ2-2; 8 nucleotides line up with TRBD1. Germline loops: CDR1 LGHNA, CDR2 YNFKEQ. After removal of 0 bases from V and 5 bases from J, the junction contained 2 bases not matched to a gene. The CDR3 length is 15 residues. CDR3 residues: CASSQEGQGTGELFF. CDR3 bases: TGTGCCAGCAGCCAAGAAGGACAGGGAACCGGGGAGCTGTTTTTT.

The rearrangement joins TRBV4-1 to TRBJ1-1, with 11 bases lining up with TRBD1. The germline V gene has CDR1 MGHRA and CDR2 YSYEKL. This CDR3 region has 15 residues. Germline trimming cut 4 bases from V and 1 base from J; bases unmatched to any gene: 2. Here the CDR3 DNA reads TGCGCCAGCAGCCGCGGACAGGGGGCGAACACTGAAGCTTTCTTT. Its protein is CASSRGQGANTEAFF.